This T cell receptor beta chain was profiled in a study of blood T cell repertoires in COVID-19. Whole-study context: T cells, B-cell-depleted T cells, or PBMCs supplied cDNA or gDNA.

The V segment lost 5 bases and the J segment 8 bases; nucleotides outside the gene matches: 12. The CDR3 loop spans 15 amino acids. Germline values: CDR1 SGHTA, CDR2 FQGNSA. Original handling: It was from reference gene primer amplification that nucleated cell counts were estimated. Measured with immunoSEQ multiplex PCR; TCRdb has only the in-frame clones, and not every one. V, J and clone size are taken as reported in that table, and D and trimming were inferred from the DNA itself. The top ten clones hold more than 5.5% of a sample with 200,000 to 300,000 clones, 75% to 85% of them seen once. The source material was peripheral blood. The receptor was derived from a human donor in a cohort sampled during active COVID-19. The chain is built from TRBV7-2 and TRBJ1-2; 9 bases fit TRBD1. CDR3 region: CASSPFRTGETGYTF. CDR3 DNA: TGTGCCAGCAGCCCCTTTCGGACAGGGGAGACCGGCTACACCTTC.